This TCR beta chain stems from a study of T cells in Graves' hyperthyroidism and ophthalmopathy. General observations from the study: Researchers report that a 13 V-J model separated ophthalmopathy from stable hyperthyroidism. The majority of expanded thyroid clonotypes above 0.001 also appeared in blood.

As concerns this clonotype: No antigen is known for it.

For the diagnoses, clinical symptoms, serum thyroxine and TRAb, thyroid ultrasound and orbital computed tomography were used. PBMCs were sourced from over 8.5 ml fresh peripheral blood. What was amplified from RNA transcripts were TCR beta CDR3 regions. An initial round of RT-PCR targeting the TCR CDR3 relied on the HTBI primer set. TCRdb independently ran MiXCR on the multiplex PCR reads; one entry per CDR3 protein. Here the sample spans around 450,000 distinct CDR3 sequences, around 16% being singletons. Sequences were obtained from blood. This TCR was sampled from a woman between 18 and 30 years old with Graves' hyperthyroidism.

The CDR3 is CAWSPGRNYGYTF. As DNA, the CDR3 is TGTGCCTGGAGTCCGGGAAGGAACTATGGCTACACCTTC. The rearrangement links TRBV30 to TRBJ1-2; no clear D gene. V was clipped by 2 bases and J by 2 bases, with 9 bases between them. Germline CDR1 and CDR2: GTSNPN and SVGIG (reference sequence). The CDR3 is made up of 13 amino acids.